This T cell receptor beta chain was recorded in a study of T cells expressing NK-cell markers (dated by TCRdb to about 2020). At the level of the whole study: TCR beta-chain repertoires were profiled in sorted CD3+CD56+NKG2C+, CD3+CD56+NKG2C- and CD3+CD56-NKG2C+ T-cell subsets from several donors. Seven of the eight sequenced donors were HCMV-seropositive and one was HCMV-seronegative. Randomly selected healthy volunteers, three men and five women, were used as the eight sequenced donors. Sequencing of the libraries produced 2 x 150 bp reads on Illumina HiSeq 2000/2500, MiSeq or NextSeq.

To determine HCMV serostatus, a commercial ELISA kit was used to detect HCMV-specific IgG in serum. Peripheral blood mononuclear cells were isolated from blood by Ficoll density gradient centrifugation. General conclusions and limits of the study: It remained unclear whether the expanded NKG2C-expressing T cell clones were specific for HCMV antigens. In more than five donors, the dominant CD3+CD56+NKG2C+ clonotypes ranked among the top 10 CD8+ clonotypes, making up roughly 1.0-8% of CD8+ T cells. Those dominant clonotypes were again the most abundant among CD3+CD56-NKG2C+ cells in a handful of donors, at about 25-65%.

Reads for this sample came from an Illumina HiSeq 2000. TCR beta cDNA libraries were made by 5'RACE template switching that added a universal primer site and unique molecular identifiers. cDNA synthesis was primed from the TCR beta constant segment and was followed by two successive PCR amplification steps. The authors' analysis ran thus. MIGEC was used to demultiplex reads and group the reads by UMI, and MiTCR was used to assemble and quantify clonotypes. To remove erroneous sequences, TCR cDNA sequences were retained only when supported by two or more reads. The tcR package was used for downstream repertoire analysis, and clonotypes were matched between fractions using CDR3 nucleotide sequence together with V segment. VDJmatch was used to annotate antigen specificity against VDJdb, with one amino acid substitution in CDR3 allowed. TCRdb reprocessed the reads and assigns one entry to each CDR3 protein sequence, leaving out DNA. These V and J calls rely on TCRdb rather than the paper's analysis. The sample table holds a few hundred thousand distinct CDR3 sequences. The ten largest clones capture 3% to 4.5% of the sample.

Comment on this clonotype: What antigen it recognizes has not been identified.

The CDR3 goes from the cysteine to the phenylalanine over 16 residues. This entry has no DNA. Taken from the germline V gene (reference sequence), the CDR1 and CDR2 loops are SGHKS and YYEKEE. What was sequenced was blood T cells: a sorted CD56 or NKG2C T cell subset, CD4+ or CD8+ T cells, or bulk PBMC T cells (not recorded which). The sequence was collected from a man aged 18 to 29 in good health. Donor details come from another sample of the same person, matched by shared clones. Rearrangement joined TRBV5-5 to TRBJ1-1; TCRdb proposes TRBD1, but this gene call is untestable without DNA. This receptor has the CDR3 CASSSGWGNLNTEAFF.